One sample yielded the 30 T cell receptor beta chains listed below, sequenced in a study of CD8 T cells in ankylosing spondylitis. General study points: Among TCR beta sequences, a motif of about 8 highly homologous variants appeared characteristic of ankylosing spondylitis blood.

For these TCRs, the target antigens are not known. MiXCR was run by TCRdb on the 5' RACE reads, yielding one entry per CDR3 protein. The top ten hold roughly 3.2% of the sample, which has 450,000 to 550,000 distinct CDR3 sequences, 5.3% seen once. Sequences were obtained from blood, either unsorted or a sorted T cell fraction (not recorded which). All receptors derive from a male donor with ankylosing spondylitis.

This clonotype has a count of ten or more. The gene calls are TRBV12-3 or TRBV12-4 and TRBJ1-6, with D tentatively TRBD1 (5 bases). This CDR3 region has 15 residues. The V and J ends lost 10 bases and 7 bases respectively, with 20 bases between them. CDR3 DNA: TGTGCCACGGGGACCTACCAGGATGGGAATTCACCCCTCCACTTT. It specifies CATGTYQDGNSPLHF.

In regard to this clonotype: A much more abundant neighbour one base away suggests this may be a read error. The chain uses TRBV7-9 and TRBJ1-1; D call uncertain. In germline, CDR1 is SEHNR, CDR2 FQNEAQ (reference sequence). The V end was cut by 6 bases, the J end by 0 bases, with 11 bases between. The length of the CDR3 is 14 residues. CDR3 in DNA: TGTGCCAGCAGGGGAGGGTTAGTGAACACTGAAGCTTTCTTT. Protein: CASRGGLVNTEAFF.

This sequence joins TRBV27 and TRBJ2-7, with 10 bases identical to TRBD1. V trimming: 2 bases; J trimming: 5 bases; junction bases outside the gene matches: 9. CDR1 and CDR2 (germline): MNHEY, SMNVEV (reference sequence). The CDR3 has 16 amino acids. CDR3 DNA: TGTGCCAGCAGTTTAGCCCCCGGGACAGGGGCCCACGAGCAGTACTTC. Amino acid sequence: CASSLAPGTGAHEQYF.

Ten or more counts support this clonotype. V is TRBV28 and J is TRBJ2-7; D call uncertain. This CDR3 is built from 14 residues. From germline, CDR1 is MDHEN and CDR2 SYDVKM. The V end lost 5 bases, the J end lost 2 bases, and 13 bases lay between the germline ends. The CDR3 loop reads CASSPQGKTYEQYF. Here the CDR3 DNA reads TGTGCCAGCAGTCCCCAAGGGAAAACCTACGAGCAGTACTTC.

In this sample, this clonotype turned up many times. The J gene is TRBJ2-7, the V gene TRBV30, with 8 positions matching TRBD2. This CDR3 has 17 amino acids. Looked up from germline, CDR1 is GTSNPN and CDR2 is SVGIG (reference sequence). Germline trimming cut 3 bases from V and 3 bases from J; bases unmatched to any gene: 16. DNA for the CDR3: TGTGCCTGGAGGGGAGCGGGAGCCCCTTTTGGTGACTACGAGCAGTACTTC. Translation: CAWRGAGAPFGDYEQYF.

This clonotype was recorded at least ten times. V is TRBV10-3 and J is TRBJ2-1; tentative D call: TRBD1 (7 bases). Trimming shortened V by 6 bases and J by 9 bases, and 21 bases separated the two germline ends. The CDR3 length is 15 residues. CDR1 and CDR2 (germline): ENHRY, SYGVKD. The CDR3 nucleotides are TGTGCCATCAGCCTTTCGCTACAGGGGCGGGGTGAGCAGTTCTTC. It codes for CAISLSLQGRGEQFF.

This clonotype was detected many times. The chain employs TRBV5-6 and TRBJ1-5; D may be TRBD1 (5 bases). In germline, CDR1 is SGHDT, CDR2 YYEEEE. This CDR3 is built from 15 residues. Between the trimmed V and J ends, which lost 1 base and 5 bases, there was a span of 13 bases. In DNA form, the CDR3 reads TGTGCCAGCAGCTTGTTCGGGGCGTCTTATCAGCCCCAGCATTTT. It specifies CASSLFGASYQPQHF.

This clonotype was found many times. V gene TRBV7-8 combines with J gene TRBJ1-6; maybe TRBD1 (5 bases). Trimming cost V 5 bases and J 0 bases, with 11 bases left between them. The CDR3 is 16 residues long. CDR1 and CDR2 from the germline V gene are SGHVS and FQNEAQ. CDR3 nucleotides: TGTGCCAGCAGCCGACAGCCGAGCTCCTATAATTCACCCCTCCACTTT. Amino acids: CASSRQPSSYNSPLHF.

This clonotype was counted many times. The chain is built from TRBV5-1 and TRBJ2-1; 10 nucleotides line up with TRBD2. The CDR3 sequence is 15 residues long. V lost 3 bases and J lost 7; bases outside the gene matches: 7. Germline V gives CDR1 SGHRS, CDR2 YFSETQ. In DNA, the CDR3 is TGCGCCAGCAGCTGGAGCGGGAGGGCGGGGAATGAGCAGTTCTTC. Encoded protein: CASSWSGRAGNEQFF.

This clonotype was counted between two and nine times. The DNA of the CDR3 is TGTGCCAGCAGTGTAGAGAATCAGCCCCAGCATTTT. Its translation is CASSVENQPQHF. The chain uses TRBV27 and TRBJ1-5; no firm D call. Trimming took 5 bases from V and 4 from J, leaving 6 bases between them. The CDR3 sequence is 12 residues long. Germline CDR1 and CDR2: MNHEY and SMNVEV (reference sequence).

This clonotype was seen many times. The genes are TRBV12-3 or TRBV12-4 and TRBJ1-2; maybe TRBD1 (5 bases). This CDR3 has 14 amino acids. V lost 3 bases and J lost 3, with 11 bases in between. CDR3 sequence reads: CASSLFTGDYGYTF. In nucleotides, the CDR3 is TGTGCCAGCAGTTTGTTTACAGGCGACTATGGCTACACCTTC.

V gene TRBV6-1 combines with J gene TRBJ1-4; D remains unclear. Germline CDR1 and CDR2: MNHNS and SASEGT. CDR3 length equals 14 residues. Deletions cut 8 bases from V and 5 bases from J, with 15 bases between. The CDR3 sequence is CASAMRKENEKLFF. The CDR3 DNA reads TGTGCCAGCGCTATGAGAAAAGAAAATGAAAAACTGTTTTTT.

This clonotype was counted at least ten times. CDR3 in amino acids: CASSCTTPGLANTTDTQYF. In DNA form, the CDR3 reads TGTGCCAGCAGCTGTACCACCCCGGGACTAGCGAACACCACAGATACGCAGTATTTT. V gene TRBV11-2 combines with J gene TRBJ2-3; 10 nucleotides match TRBD2. Germline V CDR1 and CDR2: SGHAT, FQNNGV. The J segment lost 2 bases and the V segment lost 4 bases, leaving 15 bases of the junction unmatched. The CDR3 length is 19 residues.

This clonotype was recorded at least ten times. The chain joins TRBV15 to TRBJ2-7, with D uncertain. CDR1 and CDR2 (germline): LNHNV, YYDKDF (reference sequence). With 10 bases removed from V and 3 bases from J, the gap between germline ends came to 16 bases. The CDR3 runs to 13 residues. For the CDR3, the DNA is TGTGCCATCGCCGCATCTACTTACTACGAGCAGTACTTC. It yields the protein CAIAASTYYEQYF.

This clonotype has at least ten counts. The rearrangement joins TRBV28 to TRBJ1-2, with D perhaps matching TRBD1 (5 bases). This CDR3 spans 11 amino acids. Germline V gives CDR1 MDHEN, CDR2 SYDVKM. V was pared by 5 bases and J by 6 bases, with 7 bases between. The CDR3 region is CASSPRDGYTF. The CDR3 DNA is TGTGCCAGCAGTCCCAGGGATGGCTACACCTTC.

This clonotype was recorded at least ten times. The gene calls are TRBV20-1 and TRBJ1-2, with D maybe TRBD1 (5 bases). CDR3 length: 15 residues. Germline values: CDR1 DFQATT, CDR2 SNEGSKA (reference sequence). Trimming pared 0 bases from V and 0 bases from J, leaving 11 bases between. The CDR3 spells CSAREGLRSNYGYTF. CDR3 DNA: TGCAGTGCTAGAGAGGGGCTCAGGTCTAACTATGGCTACACCTTC.

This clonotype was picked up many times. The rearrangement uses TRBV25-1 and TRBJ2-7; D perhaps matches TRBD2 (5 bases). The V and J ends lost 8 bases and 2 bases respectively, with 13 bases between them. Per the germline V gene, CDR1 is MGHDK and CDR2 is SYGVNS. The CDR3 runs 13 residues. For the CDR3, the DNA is TGTGCCAGCGGTGGTGTGGGAGCCTACGAGCAGTACTTC. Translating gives CASGGVGAYEQYF.

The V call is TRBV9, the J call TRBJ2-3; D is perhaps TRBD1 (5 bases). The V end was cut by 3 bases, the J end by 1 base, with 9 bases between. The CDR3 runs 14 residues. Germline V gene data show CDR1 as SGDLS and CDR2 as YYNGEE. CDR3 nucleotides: TGTGCCAGCAGCGCACAGGTAGGCACAGATACGCAGTATTTT. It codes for CASSAQVGTDTQYF.

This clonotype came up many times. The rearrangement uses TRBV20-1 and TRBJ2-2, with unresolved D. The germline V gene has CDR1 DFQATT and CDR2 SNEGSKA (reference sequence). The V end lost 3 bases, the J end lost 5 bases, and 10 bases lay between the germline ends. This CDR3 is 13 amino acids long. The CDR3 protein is CSARDPRTGELFF. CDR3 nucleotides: TGCAGTGCTAGGGACCCCCGGACCGGGGAGCTGTTTTTT.

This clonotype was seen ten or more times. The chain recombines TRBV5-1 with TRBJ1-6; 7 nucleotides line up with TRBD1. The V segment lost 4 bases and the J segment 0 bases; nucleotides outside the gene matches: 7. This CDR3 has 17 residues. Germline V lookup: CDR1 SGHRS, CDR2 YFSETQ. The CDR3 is CASSLGTARSYNSPLHF. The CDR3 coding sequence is TGCGCCAGCAGCCTAGGGACAGCTCGCTCCTATAATTCACCCCTCCACTTT.

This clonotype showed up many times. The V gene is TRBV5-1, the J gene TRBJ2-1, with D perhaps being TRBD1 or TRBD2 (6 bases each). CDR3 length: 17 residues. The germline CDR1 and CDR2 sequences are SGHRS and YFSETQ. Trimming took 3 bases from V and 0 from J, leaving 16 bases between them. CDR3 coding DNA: TGCGCCAGCAGCTCGGGGGCGGTGATCGGCTCCTACAATGAGCAGTTCTTC. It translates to CASSSGAVIGSYNEQFF.

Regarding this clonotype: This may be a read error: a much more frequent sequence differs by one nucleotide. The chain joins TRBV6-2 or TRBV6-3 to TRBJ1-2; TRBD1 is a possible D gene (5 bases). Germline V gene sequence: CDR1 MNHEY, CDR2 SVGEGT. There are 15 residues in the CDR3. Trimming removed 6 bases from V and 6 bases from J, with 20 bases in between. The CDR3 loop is CASRASGRTLHGYTF. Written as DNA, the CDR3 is TGTGCCAGCAGAGCCTCGGGACGGACCCTCCATGGCTACACCTTC.

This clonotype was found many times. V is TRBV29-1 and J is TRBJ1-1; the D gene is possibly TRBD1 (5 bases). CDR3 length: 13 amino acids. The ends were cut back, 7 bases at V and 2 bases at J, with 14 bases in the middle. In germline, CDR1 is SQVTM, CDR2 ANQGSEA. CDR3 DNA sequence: TGCAGCGCCCAAGGGACGGCAAACACTGAAGCTTTCTTT. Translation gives CSAQGTANTEAFF.

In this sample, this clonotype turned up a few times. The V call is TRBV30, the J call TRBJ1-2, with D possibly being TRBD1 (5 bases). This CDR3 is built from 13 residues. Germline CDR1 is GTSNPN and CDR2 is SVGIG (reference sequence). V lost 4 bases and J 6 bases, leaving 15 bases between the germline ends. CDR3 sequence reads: CAWTSQGVDGYTF. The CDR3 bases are TGTGCCTGGACTTCTCAAGGGGTTGATGGCTACACCTTC. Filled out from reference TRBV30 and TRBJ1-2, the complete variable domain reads SQTIHQWPATLVQPVGSPLSLECTVEGTSNPNLYWYRQAAGRGLQLLFYSVGIGQISSEVPQNLSASRPQDRQFILSSKKLLLSDSGFYLCAWTSQGVDGYTFGSGTRLTVV.

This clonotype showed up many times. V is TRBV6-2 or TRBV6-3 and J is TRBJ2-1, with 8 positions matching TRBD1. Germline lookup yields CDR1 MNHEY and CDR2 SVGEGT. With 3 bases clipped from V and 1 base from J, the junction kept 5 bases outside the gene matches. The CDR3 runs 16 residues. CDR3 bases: TGTGCCAGCAGTTATTGGTACAGGGGGTCCTACAATGAGCAGTTCTTC. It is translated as CASSYWYRGSYNEQFF.

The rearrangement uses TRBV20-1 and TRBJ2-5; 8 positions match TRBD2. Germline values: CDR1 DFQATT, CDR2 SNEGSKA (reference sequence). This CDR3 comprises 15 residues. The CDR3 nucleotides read TGCAGCCCTACGACTCCGCGGGGGGCTGGAGAGACCCAGTACTTC. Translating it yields CSPTTPRGAGETQYF.

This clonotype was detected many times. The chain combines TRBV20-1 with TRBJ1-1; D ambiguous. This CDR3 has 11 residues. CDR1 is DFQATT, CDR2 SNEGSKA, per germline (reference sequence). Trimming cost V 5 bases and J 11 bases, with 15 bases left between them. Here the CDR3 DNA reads TGCAGTGCTGCGTTGGGGTTGAGGGCTTTCTTT. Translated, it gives CSAALGLRAFF.

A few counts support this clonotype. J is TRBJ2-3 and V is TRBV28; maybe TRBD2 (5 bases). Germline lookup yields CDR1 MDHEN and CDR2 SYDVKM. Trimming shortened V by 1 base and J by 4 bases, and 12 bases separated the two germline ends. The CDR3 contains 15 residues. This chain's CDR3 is CASSLYGLAADTQYF. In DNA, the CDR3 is TGTGCCAGCAGTTTATACGGGCTAGCAGCAGATACGCAGTATTTT.

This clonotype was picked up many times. The CDR3 loop is CASSVGTRDGKLFF. The CDR3 DNA reads as TGTGCCAGCAGCGTCGGGACTCGTGATGGAAAACTGTTTTTT. V and J are TRBV9 and TRBJ1-4; D is perhaps TRBD1 (5 bases). Germline V gene data show CDR1 as SGDLS and CDR2 as YYNGEE. Between the trimmed V and J ends, which lost 2 bases and 10 bases, there was a span of 15 bases. The CDR3 contains 14 residues.

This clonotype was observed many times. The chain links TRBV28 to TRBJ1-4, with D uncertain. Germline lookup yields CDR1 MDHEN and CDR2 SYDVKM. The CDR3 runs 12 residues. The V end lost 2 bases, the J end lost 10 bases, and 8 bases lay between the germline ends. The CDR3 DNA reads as TGTGCCAGCAGTTTACGGCAAGGAAAACTGTTTTTT. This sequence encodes CASSLRQGKLFF.